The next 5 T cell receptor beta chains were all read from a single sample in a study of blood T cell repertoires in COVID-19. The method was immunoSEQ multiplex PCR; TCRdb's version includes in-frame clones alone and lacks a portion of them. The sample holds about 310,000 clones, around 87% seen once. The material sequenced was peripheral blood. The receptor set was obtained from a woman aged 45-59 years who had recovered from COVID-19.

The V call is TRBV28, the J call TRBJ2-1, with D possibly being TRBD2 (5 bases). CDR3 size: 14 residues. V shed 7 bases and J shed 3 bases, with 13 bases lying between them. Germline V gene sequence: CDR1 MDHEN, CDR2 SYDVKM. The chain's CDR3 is CASNLANYYNEQFF. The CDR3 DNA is TGTGCCAGCAACTTAGCGAACTACTACAATGAGCAGTTCTTC. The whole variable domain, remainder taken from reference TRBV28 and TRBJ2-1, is DVKVTQSSRYLVKRTGEKVFLECVQDMDHENMFWYRQDPGLGLRLIYFSYDVKMKEKGDIPEGYSVSREKKERFSLILESASTNQTSMYLCASNLANYYNEQFFGPGTRLTVL.

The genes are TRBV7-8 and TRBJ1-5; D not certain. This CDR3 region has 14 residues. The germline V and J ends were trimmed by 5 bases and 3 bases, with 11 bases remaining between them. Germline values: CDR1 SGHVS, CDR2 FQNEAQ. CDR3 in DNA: TGTGCCAGCAGCCCCCACAGTAACAATCAGCCCCAGCATTTT. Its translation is CASSPHSNNQPQHF. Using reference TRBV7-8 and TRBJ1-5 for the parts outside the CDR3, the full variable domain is GAGVSQSPRYKVAKRGQDVALRCDPISGHVSLFWYQQALGQGPEFLTYFQNEAQLDKSGLPSDRFFAERPEGSVSTLKIQRTQQEDSAVYLCASSPHSNNQPQHFGDGTRLSIL.

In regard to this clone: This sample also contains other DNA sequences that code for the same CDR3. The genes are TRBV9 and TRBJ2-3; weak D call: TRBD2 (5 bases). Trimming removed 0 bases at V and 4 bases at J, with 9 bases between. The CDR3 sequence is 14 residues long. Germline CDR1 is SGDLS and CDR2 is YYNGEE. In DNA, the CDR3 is TGTGCCAGCAGCGTAGGAGGGTTGGCAGATACGCAGTATTTT. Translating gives CASSVGGLADTQYF.

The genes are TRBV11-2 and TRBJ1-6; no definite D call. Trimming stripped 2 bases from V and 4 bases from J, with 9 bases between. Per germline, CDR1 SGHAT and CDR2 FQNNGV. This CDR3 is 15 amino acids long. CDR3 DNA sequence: TGTGCCAGCAGCTTATTTCGGGGTTATAATTCACCCCTCCACTTT. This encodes CASSLFRGYNSPLHF.

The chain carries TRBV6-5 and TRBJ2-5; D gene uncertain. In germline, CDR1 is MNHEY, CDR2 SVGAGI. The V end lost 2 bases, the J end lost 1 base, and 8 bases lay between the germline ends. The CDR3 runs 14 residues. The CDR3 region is CASSYPRIQETQYF. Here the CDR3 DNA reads TGTGCCAGCAGTTACCCGAGAATCCAAGAGACCCAGTACTTC.